Here is one T cell receptor (beta chain) with its context. The antigen is undetermined. This sample is part of a study of T cell repertoires in cytomegalovirus infection. The wider study: Both a matching HLA type and CMV infection were indicated by public TCR beta signatures. General study results and limits: In two of eight donors, the top clonotype was HLA-C-restricted CMV-specific. Carriage of CMV together with the relevant HLA was identifiable through cumulative public TCR beta family frequency.

TCRdb re-derived calls from the reads in MiXCR, one entry per CDR3 protein. There are about 110,000 distinct CDR3 sequences in the sample; 10% occur only once, and about 32% lies in the top ten. V shed 6 bases and J shed 4 bases, with 14 bases lying between them. CDR3 length: 13 residues. The germline V gene has CDR1 SQVTM and CDR2 ANQGSEA. J is TRBJ2-3 and V is TRBV29-1; weak D call: TRBD1 (5 bases). This clonotype was sampled from a human donor in good health (CMV status not recorded). Some clones in this sample may be carry-over from other donors' samples. Input material: PBMCs, sequenced either directly or after in vitro stimulation (not recorded which). CDR3 residues: CSVGRVSSDTQYF. The CDR3 nucleotides are TGCAGCGTGGGCAGGGTGTCGTCAGATACGCAGTATTTT.